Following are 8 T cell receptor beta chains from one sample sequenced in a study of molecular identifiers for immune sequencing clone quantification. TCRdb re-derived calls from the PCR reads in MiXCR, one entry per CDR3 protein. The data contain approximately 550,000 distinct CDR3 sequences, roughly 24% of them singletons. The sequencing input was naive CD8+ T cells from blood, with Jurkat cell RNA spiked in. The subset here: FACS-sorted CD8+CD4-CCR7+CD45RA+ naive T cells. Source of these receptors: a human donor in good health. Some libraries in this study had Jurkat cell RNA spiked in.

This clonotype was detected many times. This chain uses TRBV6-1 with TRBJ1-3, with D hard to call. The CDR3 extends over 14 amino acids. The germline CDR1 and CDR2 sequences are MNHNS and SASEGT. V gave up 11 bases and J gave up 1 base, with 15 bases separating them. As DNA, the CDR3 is TGTGCCGTCACCGGGCCGCTTTCTGGAAACACCATATATTTT. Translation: CAVTGPLSGNTIYF.

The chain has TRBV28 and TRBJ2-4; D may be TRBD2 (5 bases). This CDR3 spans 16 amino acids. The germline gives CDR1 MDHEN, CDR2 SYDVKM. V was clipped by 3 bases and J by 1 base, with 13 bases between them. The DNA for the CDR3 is TGTGCCAGCAGTTTCGGTGGGAGTCTTGCCAAAAACATTCAGTACTTC. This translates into CASSFGGSLAKNIQYF.

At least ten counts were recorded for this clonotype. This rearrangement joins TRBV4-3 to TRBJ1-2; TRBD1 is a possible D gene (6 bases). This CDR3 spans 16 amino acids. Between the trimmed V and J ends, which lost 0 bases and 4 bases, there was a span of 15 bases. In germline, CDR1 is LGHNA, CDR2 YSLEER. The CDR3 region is CASSQEKTGQSYGYTF. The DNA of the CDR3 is TGCGCCAGCAGCCAAGAAAAAACAGGGCAATCCTATGGCTACACCTTC.

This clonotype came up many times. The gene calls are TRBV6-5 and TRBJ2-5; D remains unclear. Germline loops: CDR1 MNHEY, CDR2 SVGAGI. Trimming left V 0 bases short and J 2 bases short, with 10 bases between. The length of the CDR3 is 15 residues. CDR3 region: CASSYSLSGQETQYF. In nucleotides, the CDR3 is TGTGCCAGCAGTTACTCGCTTTCCGGACAAGAGACCCAGTACTTC.

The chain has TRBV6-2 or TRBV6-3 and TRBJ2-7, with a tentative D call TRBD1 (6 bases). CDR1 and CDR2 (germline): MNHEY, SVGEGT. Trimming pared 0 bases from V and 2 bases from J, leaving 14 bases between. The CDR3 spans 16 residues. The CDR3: CASSYSKAGDPYEQYF. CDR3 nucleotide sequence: TGTGCCAGCAGTTACTCGAAGGCAGGGGACCCCTACGAGCAGTACTTC.

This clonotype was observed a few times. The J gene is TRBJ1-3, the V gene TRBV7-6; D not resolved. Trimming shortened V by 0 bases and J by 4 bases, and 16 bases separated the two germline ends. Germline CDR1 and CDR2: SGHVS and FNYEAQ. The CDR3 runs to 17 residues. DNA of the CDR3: TGTGCCAGCAGCTTAGCAGGTTTTGGGGTTGACGGAAACACCATATATTTT. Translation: CASSLAGFGVDGNTIYF.

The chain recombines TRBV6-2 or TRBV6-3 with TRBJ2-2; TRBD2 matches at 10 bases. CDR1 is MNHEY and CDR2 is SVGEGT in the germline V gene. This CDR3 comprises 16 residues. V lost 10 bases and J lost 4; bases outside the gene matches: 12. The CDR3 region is CAIDVQREGSTGELFF. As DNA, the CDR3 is TGTGCCATCGACGTCCAGCGGGAGGGCAGCACCGGGGAGCTGTTTTTT.

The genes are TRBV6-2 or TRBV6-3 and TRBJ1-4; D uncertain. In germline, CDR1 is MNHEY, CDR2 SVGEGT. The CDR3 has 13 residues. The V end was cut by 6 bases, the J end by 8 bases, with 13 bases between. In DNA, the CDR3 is TGTGCCAGCAGACCGTCTCGGAACGAAAAACTGTTTTTT. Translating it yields CASRPSRNEKLFF.